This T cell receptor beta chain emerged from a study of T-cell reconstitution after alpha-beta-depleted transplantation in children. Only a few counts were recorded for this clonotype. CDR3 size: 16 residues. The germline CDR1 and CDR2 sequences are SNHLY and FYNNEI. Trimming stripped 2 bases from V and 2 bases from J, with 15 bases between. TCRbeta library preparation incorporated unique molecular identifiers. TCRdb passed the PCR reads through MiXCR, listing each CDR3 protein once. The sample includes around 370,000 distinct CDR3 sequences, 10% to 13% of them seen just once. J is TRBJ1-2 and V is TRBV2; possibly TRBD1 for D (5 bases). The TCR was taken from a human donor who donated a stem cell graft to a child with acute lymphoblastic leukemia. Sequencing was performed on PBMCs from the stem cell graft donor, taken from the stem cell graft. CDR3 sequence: CASSEIGRGVNYGYTF. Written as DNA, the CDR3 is TGTGCCAGCAGTGAAATTGGGAGGGGAGTAAACTATGGCTACACCTTC. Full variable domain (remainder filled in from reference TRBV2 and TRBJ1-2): EPEVTQTPSHQVTQMGQEVILRCVPISNHLYFYWYRQILGQKVEFLVSFYNNEISEKSEIFDDQFSVERPDGSNFTLKIRSTKLEDSAMYFCASSEIGRGVNYGYTFGSGTRLTVV.